This note documents a single TCR beta chain sequence. Its antigen is undetermined. Regulatory T cells were sorted as CD4+CD25hiCD127low/negative. Control samples were from healthy, unrelated donors. Clones were read by immunoSEQ multiplex PCR, and TCRdb kept only the in-frame ones, dropping some. Of about 22,000 clones listed, around nine tenths were seen once; the top ten hold about 1.5%. The data belong to a study of B cell selection in AIRE deficiency. Findings and caveats of the study: Approximately 29% of healthy-shared Treg TCRbeta sequences appeared in patient Tconv cells.

The CDR3 sequence is 18 residues long. The ends lost 5 bases at V and 6 bases at J; junction bases unmatched: 16. Per germline, CDR1 LNHDA and CDR2 SQIVND (reference sequence). Material for sequencing was CD4+CD25+ Tregs sorted from PBMCs. The sequence derives from a human donor in good health. The chain joins TRBV19 to TRBJ2-5, with 12 positions matching TRBD2. CDR3 region: CASSSSPATSGRRKTQYF. CDR3 nucleotides: TGTGCCAGTAGTTCCTCTCCCGCTACTAGCGGGAGGCGGAAGACCCAGTACTTC.